This T cell receptor (beta chain) originates from a study of Tregs in tolerant kidney transplant recipients. Germline CDR1 is SQVTM and CDR2 is ANQGSEA. Trimming left V 0 bases short and J 1 base short, with 4 bases between. The CDR3 spans 13 residues. On this clone itself: The DNA ends 3 residues before the CDR3 does, and the rest of the CDR3 is filled in from the germline J gene.

The protocol was immunoSEQ multiplex PCR, while the TCRdb copy is restricted to in-frame clones and leaves out a portion. The sample has around 48,000 clones; the top ten hold around 0.8%. The sequencing here drew on CD4+ T cells from blood, taken before the transplant. The chain couples TRBV29-1 to TRBJ1-3, with D unclear. The clonotype was recovered from a human donor who received a combined kidney and bone marrow transplant. The CDR3 DNA, read in part, is TGCAGCGTTGAAGACGGTTCTGGAAACACC. Translation: CSVEDGSGNT. The full CDR3 reads CSVEDGSGNTIYF.